This TCR beta chain stems from a study of T cell responses to AZD1222 COVID-19 vaccine. General study findings and limits: Vaccine-associated CD4 TCRs ranged over spike, dominating at 160-218 and 743-854.

This CDR3 comprises 12 residues. Trimming pared 7 bases from V and 7 bases from J, leaving 10 bases between. The V gene's germline CDR1 is MDHEN and CDR2 SYDVKM. Profiling relied on immunoSEQ multiplex PCR, and the TCRdb table lists in-frame clones only, not all of them. The table has 120,000 or so clones, about 90% seen once. Details on this clone: The antigen remains undetermined.

This clonotype originated in an adult in good health. The starting material was peripheral blood, obtained on day 0 of AZD1222 vaccination. V and J are TRBV28 and TRBJ2-2; D is possibly TRBD1 (6 bases). The CDR3 nucleotides are TGTGCCAGCACCTTCAGGGGCGGGGAGCTGTTTTTT. This encodes CASTFRGGELFF.